The TCR beta chain described here comes from a study of molecular identifiers for immune sequencing clone quantification (dated by TCRdb to the late 2010s). Turning to the overall study: For a replicate experiment, the RNA from either roughly 18,000 or 92,000 naive CD8 T cells was divided into five aliquots, and four of those aliquots went on to sequencing. The study was a methods study using CD8 T cells to benchmark molecular-identifier clustering-based TCR repertoire sequencing (MIDCIRS) and TCR RNA copy counting.

Libraries of naive CD8 T cells were built from anywhere between about 17,000 and 1,000,000 sorted cells, with 10%, 30% or 50% of the purified RNA used. Naive CD8 T cells were FACS-sorted as CD8+CD4-CCR7+CD45RA+ on a BD FACSAria II into RLT Plus buffer. Roughly 10 TCR copies' worth of Jurkat RNA were spiked into roughly 17,000-1,100,000 naive CD8 T cell samples to test detection sensitivity. Enrichment of CD8 T cells was done with RosetteSep CD8+ T Cell Enrichment Cocktail plus Ficoll-Paque, and ACK red cell lysis came afterward. Here is what the overall study found, with its caveats: The naive libraries included spiked-in Jurkat TCR RNA (about 11 copies' worth), and this RNA is not part of the donor repertoire. A single cell's worth of spiked-in Jurkat TCR RNA was reported detectable even among some 920,000 naive CD8 T cells. Clones above 20 RNA copies held over 97% of molecules in CMV-specific effector cells but under 1% in naive cells. Highly expanded clone sizes could be underestimated because identical TCR molecules may share a barcode. Modeling gave about 3.2 recovered TCR RNA copies per cell versus approximately 11 by digital PCR, implying approximately 30% capture efficiency. When barcode sub-clustering was left out, chimeric consensus sequences inflated TCR diversity, with chimeras reaching as high as 47%.

The method was PCR. Sequenced using an Illumina HiSeq 4000. Bulk TCR libraries were made following a previously described method, with the TCR primers given in Table S5. Total RNA was purified with the Qiagen AllPrep DNA/RNA kit. Reads from multiple sequencing runs of the same library were pooled before analysis. The original methods were these. Reads were retained only if their TCR constant sequence matched exactly, and those retained reads were trimmed to 150 nt and grouped according to their 12-nt molecular barcodes. Reads within each barcode group were sub-clustered using a 15% Levenshtein threshold, and quality-weighted consensus sequences were constructed for each RNA molecule. Non-functional sequences were removed, as were lower-count sequences one edit away from another. Barcode sub-clusters with fewer than 20% of the maximum read count were removed, based on fitting two negative binomial distributions. TCRdb reworked the public reads: Q25 trimming with fastp, MiXCR clone assembly, productive beta chains retained. Rows matching on CDR3 protein sequence are summarized as one entry with the most common DNA and genes. These V and J calls rely on TCRdb rather than the paper's analysis. The sample profile shows 250,000 to 350,000 distinct CDR3 sequences; about a fifth of them were found once. Approximately 0.8% of the sample belongs to the ten largest clones.

The CDR3 sequence holds 16 residues, the cysteine and phenylalanine included. This entry keeps only the CDR3 DNA: 48 bases, framed from base 1. This clonotype has just one count. Its antigen is not yet known. A read error may explain this, as a much larger clone is one base away. This sequence uses TRBV21-1 and TRBJ1-5; the table gives TRBD1 as D, unverified against the DNA. TRBV21-1 is shown as a pseudogene. The sequenced material came from naive CD8+ T cells from blood, with Jurkat cell RNA spiked in. The cell subset or site label of this sample denotes: FACS-sorted CD8+CD4-CCR7+CD45RA+ naive T cells. This TCR came from a human donor in good health. Some libraries in this study had Jurkat cell RNA spiked in. The CDR3 region has the sequence CASSLAAGRGEQPQHF. The nucleotide sequence reads TGTGCCAGCAGCCTCGCTGCCGGGAGAGGGGAGCAGCCCCAGCATTTT.